This T cell receptor beta chain was identified during a study of T cells in Graves' hyperthyroidism and ophthalmopathy. The study, taken as a whole, reports: It was a median about seven months before onset that the model predicted ophthalmopathy.

Amplification targeted TCR beta CDR3 regions from RNA transcripts. The HTBI primer set drove a first-round RT-PCR of the TCR CDR3. TCRdb reanalysed the multiplex PCR reads using MiXCR and keeps one entry per CDR3 protein. Here the sample spans 700,000 to 850,000 distinct CDR3 sequences, 30% to 40% being singletons. The V and J ends lost 3 bases and 4 bases respectively, with 12 bases between them. Germline values: CDR1 SGHTA, CDR2 FQGTGA. The CDR3 sequence is 15 residues long. As to this clonotype: What it binds is unknown.

This chain connects TRBV7-3 to TRBJ2-2, with D uncertain. Sequenced material: blood. This sequence originates from a woman between 35 and 50 years old with Graves' hyperthyroidism. For the CDR3, the DNA is TGTGCCAGCAGCTTCTCCCAGGTTTCCACCGGGGAGCTGTTTTTT. This translates into CASSFSQVSTGELFF.